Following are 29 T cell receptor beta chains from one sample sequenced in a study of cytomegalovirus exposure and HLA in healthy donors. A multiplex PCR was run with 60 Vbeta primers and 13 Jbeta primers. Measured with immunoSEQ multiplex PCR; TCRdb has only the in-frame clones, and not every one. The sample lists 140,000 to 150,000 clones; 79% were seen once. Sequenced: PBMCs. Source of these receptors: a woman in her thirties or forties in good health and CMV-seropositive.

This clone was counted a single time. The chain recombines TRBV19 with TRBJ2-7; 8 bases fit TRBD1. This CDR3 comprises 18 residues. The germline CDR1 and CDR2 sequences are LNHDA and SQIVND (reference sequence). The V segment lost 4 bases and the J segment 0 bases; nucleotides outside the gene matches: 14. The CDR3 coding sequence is TGTGCCAGTAGTACCACGACCGGGACAGGCAGGAGCTCCTACGAGCAGTACTTC. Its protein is CASSTTTGTGRSSYEQYF.

The CDR3 reads CASSLYFGNTIYF. CDR3 in DNA: TGTGCCAGCAGCTTGTATTTCGGAAACACCATATATTTT. The chain joins TRBV5-6 to TRBJ1-3; no reliable D call. CDR1 is SGHDT and CDR2 is YYEEEE in the germline V gene. The CDR3 runs 13 residues. The V end was cut by 1 base, the J end by 4 bases, with 6 bases between.

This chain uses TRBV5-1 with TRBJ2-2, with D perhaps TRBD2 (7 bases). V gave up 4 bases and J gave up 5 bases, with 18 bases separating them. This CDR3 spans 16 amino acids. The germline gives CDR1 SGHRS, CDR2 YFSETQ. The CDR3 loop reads CASSPWGGGETGELFF. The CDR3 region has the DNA TGCGCCAGCAGCCCATGGGGCGGGGGCGAGACCGGGGAGCTGTTTTTT.

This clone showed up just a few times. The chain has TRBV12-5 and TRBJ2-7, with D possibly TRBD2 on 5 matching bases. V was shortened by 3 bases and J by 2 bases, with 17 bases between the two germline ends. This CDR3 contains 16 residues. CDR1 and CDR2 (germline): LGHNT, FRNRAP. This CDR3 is CASGFSKADGTYEQYF. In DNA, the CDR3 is TGTGCTAGTGGTTTCAGCAAAGCGGACGGAACCTACGAGCAGTACTTC.

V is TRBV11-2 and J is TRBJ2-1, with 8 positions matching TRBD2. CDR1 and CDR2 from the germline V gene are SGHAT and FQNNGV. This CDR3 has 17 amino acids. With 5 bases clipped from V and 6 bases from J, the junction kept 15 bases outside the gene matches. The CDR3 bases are TGTGCCAGCAGCCCATTGCCGGGACTAGTAGGGGGCAATGAGCAGTTCTTC. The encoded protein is CASSPLPGLVGGNEQFF. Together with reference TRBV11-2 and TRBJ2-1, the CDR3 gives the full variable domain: EAGVAQSPRYKIIEKRQSVAFWCNPISGHATLYWYQQILGQGPKLLIQFQNNGVVDDSQLPKDRFSAERLKGVDSTLKIQPAKLEDSAVYLCASSPLPGLVGGNEQFFGPGTRLTVL.

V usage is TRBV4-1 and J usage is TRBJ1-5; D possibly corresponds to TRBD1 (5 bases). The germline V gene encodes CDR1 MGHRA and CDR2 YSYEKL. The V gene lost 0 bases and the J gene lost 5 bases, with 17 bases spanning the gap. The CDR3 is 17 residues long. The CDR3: CASSQEWDLLLDQPQHF. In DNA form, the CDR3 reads TGCGCCAGCAGCCAAGAGTGGGACTTACTTTTGGATCAGCCCCAGCATTTT.

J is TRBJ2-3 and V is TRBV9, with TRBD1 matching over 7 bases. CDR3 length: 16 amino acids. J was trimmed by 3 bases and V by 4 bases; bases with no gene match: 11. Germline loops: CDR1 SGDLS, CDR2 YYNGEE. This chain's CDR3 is CASSSTSTGTTDTQYF. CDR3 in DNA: TGTGCCAGCAGCAGTACCTCGACAGGGACGACAGATACGCAGTATTTT.

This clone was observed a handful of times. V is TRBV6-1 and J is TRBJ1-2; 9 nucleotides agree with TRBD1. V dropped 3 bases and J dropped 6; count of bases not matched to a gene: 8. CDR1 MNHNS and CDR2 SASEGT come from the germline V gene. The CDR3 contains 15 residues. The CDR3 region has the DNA TGTGCCAGCAGTGATACGACAGGGGGGGGAGATGGCTACACCTTC. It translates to CASSDTTGGGDGYTF.

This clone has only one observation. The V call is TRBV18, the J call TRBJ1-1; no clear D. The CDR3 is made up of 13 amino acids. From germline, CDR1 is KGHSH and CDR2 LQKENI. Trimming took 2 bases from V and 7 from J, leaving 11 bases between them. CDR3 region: CASSPVTENEAFF. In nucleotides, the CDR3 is TGTGCCAGCTCACCAGTCACGGAGAATGAAGCTTTCTTT.

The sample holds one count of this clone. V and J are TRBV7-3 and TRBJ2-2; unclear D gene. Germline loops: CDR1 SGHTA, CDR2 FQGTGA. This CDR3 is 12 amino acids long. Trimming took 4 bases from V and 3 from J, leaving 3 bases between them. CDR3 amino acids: CASSSYTGELFF. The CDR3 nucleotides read TGTGCCAGCAGCTCGTACACCGGGGAGCTGTTTTTT.

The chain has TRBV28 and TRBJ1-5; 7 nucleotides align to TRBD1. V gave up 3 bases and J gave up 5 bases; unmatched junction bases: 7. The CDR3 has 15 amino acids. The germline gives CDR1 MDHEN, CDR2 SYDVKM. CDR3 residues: CASSLSSGGYQPQHF. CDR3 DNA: TGTGCCAGCAGTTTGTCGTCAGGGGGGTATCAGCCCCAGCATTTT.

The CDR3 region is CASSLVQGYEQYF. DNA for the CDR3: TGCGCCAGCAGCTTGGTTCAGGGTTACGAGCAGTACTTC. V is TRBV5-1 and J is TRBJ2-7; maybe TRBD1 (5 bases). The CDR3 loop spans 13 amino acids. From germline, CDR1 is SGHRS and CDR2 YFSETQ. Between the trimmed V and J ends, which lost 0 bases and 4 bases, there was a span of 8 bases.

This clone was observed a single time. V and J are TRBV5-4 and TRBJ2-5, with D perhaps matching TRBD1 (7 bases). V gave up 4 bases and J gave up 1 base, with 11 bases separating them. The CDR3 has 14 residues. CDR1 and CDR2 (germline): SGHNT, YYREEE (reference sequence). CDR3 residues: CASSTQGGQETQYF. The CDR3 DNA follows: TGTGCCAGCAGCACCCAGGGGGGCCAAGAGACCCAGTACTTC.

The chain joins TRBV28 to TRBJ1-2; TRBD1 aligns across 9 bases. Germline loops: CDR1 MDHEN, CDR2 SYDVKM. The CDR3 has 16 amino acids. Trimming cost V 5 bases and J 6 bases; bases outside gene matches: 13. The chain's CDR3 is CASSPTGQGRKHGYTF. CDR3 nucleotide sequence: TGTGCCAGCAGTCCGACAGGACAGGGGAGAAAGCATGGCTACACCTTC.

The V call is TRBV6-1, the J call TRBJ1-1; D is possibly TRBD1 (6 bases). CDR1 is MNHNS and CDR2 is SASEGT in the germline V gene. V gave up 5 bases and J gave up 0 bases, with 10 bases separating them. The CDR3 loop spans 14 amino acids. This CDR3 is CASSPDRLNTEAFF. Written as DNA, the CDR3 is TGTGCCAGCAGTCCAGACAGGTTGAACACTGAAGCTTTCTTT.

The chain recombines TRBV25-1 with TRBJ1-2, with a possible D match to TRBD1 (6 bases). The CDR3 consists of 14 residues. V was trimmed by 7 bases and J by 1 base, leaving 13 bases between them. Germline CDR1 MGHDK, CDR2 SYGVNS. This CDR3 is CASKGLGGNYGYTF. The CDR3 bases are TGTGCCAGCAAGGGACTAGGGGGTAACTATGGCTACACCTTC.

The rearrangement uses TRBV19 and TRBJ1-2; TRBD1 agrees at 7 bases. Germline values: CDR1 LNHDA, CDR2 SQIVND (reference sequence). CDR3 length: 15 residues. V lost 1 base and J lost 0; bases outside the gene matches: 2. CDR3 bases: TGTGCCAGTAGTATAGTCGGGACAGCTAACTATGGCTACACCTTC. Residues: CASSIVGTANYGYTF.

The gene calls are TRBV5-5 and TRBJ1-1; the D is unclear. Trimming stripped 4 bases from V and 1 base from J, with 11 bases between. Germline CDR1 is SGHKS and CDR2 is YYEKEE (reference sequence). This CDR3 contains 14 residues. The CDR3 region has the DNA TGTGCCAGCAGCCCCCTGGGAGGGAACACTGAAGCTTTCTTT. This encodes CASSPLGGNTEAFF.

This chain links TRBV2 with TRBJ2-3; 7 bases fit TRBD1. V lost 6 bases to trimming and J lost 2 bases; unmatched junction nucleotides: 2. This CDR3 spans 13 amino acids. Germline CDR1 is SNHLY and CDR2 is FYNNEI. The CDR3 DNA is TGTGCCAGCAGACAGGGGTACACAGATACGCAGTATTTT. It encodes CASRQGYTDTQYF. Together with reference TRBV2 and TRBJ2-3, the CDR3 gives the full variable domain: EPEVTQTPSHQVTQMGQEVILRCVPISNHLYFYWYRQILGQKVEFLVSFYNNEISEKSEIFDDQFSVERPDGSNFTLKIRSTKLEDSAMYFCASRQGYTDTQYFGPGTRLTVL.

CDR3 DNA: TGTGCCAGCAGCCAAGACCCCGCGGGGACTCAGAGCTCCTATAATTCACCCCTCCACTTT. Protein sequence: CASSQDPAGTQSSYNSPLHF. The rearrangement uses TRBV4-2 and TRBJ1-6; perhaps TRBD1 as D (5 bases). V was clipped by 0 bases and J by 0 bases, with 18 bases between them. Germline V gene sequence: CDR1 LGHNA, CDR2 YNFKEQ. The CDR3 is 20 amino acids.

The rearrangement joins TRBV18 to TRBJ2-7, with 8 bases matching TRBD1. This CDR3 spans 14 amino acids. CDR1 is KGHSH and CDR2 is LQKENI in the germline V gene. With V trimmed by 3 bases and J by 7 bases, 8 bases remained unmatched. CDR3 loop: CASSPSQGAIEQYF. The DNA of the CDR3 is TGTGCCAGCTCACCGTCCCAGGGGGCGATTGAGCAGTACTTC.

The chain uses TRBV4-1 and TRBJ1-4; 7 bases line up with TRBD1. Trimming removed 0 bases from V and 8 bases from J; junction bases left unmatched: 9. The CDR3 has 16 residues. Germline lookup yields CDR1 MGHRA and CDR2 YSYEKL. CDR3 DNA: TGCGCCAGCAGCCAAGATGGGGGGACAGTGGCCGAAAAACTGTTTTTT. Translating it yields CASSQDGGTVAEKLFF.

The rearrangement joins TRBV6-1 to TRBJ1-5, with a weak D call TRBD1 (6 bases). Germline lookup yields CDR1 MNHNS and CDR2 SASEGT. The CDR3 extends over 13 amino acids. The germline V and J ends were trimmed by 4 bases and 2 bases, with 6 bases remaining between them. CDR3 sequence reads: CASSGTGNQPQHF. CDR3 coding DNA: TGTGCCAGCAGTGGGACAGGCAATCAGCCCCAGCATTTT.

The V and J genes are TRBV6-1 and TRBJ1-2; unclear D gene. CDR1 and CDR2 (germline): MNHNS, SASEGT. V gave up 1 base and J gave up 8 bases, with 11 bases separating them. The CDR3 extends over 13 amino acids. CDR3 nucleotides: TGTGCCAGCAGTGAAGGCCCGGTCTCGGGCTACACCTTC. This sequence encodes CASSEGPVSGYTF.

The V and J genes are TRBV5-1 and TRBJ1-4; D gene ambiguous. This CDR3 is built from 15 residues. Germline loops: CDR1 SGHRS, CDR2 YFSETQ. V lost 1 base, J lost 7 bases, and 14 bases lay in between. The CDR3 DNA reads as TGCGCCAGCAGCTTGTCCCTCGAGGGCCGTGAAAAACTGTTTTTT. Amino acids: CASSLSLEGREKLFF.

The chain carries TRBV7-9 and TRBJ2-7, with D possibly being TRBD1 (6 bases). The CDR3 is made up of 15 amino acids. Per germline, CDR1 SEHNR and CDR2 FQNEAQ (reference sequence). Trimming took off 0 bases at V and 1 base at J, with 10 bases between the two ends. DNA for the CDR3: TGTGCCAGCAGCTTAGCACAGGGTGAATCCTACGAGCAGTACTTC. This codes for CASSLAQGESYEQYF.

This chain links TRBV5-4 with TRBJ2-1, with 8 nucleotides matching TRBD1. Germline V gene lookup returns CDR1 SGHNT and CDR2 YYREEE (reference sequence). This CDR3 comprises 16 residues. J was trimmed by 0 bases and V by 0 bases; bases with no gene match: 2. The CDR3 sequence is CASSLGDRSSYNEQFF. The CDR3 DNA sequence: TGTGCCAGCAGCTTGGGGGACAGGAGCTCCTACAATGAGCAGTTCTTC. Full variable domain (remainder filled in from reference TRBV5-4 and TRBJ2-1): ETGVTQSPTHLIKTRGQQVTLRCSSQSGHNTVSWYQQALGQGPQFIFQYYREEENGRGNFPPRFSGLQFPNYSSELNVNALELDDSALYLCASSLGDRSSYNEQFFGPGTRLTVL.

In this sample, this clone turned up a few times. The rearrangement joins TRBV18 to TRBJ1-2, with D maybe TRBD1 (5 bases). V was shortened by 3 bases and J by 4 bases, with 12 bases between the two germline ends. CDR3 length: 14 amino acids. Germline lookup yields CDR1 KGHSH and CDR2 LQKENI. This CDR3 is CASSPGPEGYGYTF. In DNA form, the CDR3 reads TGTGCCAGCTCACCGGGGCCAGAAGGCTATGGCTACACCTTC.

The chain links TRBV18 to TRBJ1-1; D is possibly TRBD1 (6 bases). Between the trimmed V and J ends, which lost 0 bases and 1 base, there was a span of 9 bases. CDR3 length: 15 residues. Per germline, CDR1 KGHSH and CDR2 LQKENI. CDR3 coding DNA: TGTGCCAGCTCACCACCGGGGGCGGCGAACACTGAAGCTTTCTTT. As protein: CASSPPGAANTEAFF.